This T cell receptor (beta chain) derives from a study of T cells in Graves' hyperthyroidism and ophthalmopathy. Study details: Blood was drawn when the patient was first diagnosed and still untreated. Study results and caveats: The model forecast ophthalmopathy, anticipating it by a median approximately 7 months before onset. Ophthalmopathy and stable hyperthyroidism were told apart by a 13 V-J model.

Regions amplified from RNA transcripts were the TCR beta CDR3 regions. TCR CDR3 underwent first-round RT-PCR with the HTBI primer set. TCRdb used MiXCR to reprocess the multiplex PCR reads, holding one entry per CDR3 protein. Of around 600,000 distinct CDR3 sequences in the sample, about 14% were seen once. V was cut by 2 bases and J by 7 bases, with 15 bases left in between. Germline V lookup: CDR1 MNHEY, CDR2 SVGEGT. This CDR3 region has 14 residues. Clinical symptoms, serum thyroxine, TRAb, thyroid ultrasound and orbital computed tomography informed diagnoses. To note about this clonotype: Its target is not known.

The sample taken for sequencing was blood. J is TRBJ2-7 and V is TRBV6-2 or TRBV6-3, with a possible D match to TRBD2 (6 bases). The TCR originated in a woman aged 45-60 years with Graves' ophthalmopathy. The CDR3 here is CASSYGGRRAEQYF. The CDR3 bases are TGTGCCAGCAGTTACGGTGGCAGGAGGGCAGAGCAGTACTTC.